This TCR beta chain was captured by sequencing in a study of Ad26.COV2.S vaccination and SARS-CoV-2 variants. Study as a whole: Intramuscularly, Ad26.COV2.S was given either once or twice, 56 days apart.

Treatment noted: roughly 20 received Ad26.COV2.S at low or high dose, single or two shots; several received placebo; per-sample allocation not given. Sampling was done on day 63 after the first vaccine or placebo injection. Data came from immunoSEQ multiplex PCR; TCRdb stores just in-frame clones and leaves some out. The sample has some 520,000 clones; about 83% are singletons. The CDR3 is made up of 13 amino acids. V was clipped by 5 bases and J by 3 bases, with 11 bases between them. From germline, CDR1 is SGHAT and CDR2 FQNNGV. This TCR was sampled from a person aged 18-60 years who received the Ad26.COV2.S COVID-19 vaccine or a placebo. V and J are TRBV11-2 and TRBJ2-7; D might be TRBD1 or TRBD2, each matching 5 bases. Here the sequenced sample was peripheral blood, taken in a trial of Ad26.COV2.S vaccine versus placebo. The CDR3 here is CASSQGTGYEQYF. CDR3 sequence (DNA): TGTGCCAGCAGCCAAGGGACGGGCTACGAGCAGTACTTC.